This T cell receptor (beta chain) was profiled in a study of CD8 T cells in ankylosing spondylitis. TCRdb re-called the 5' RACE reads with MiXCR, one entry per CDR3 protein. The table shows some 250,000 distinct CDR3 sequences, with around a tenth occurring only once. Study-wide results and caveats: There were earlier reports of some motif variants in reactive arthritis synovial fluid and blood. As for the disease-linked clones, they showed a CD8+ phenotype and occurred at relatively low frequencies in peripheral blood. Ankylosing spondylitis blood appeared to be characterized by a TCR beta motif of about 8 highly homologous variants. Reportedly, disease-linked clones are significantly enriched in ankylosing spondylitis patients' matched synovial fluid.

This clonotype has ten or more counts. Its antigen is unidentified. V lost 5 bases and J lost 6, with 15 bases in between. The length of the CDR3 is 13 residues. Germline V CDR1 and CDR2: SGHRS, YFSETQ. The receptor was isolated from a male donor with ankylosing spondylitis or in good health (not recorded which). The material sequenced was blood, either unsorted or a sorted T cell fraction (not recorded which). The V gene is TRBV5-1, the J gene TRBJ2-7; possible D gene TRBD2, 6 bases. The CDR3 DNA sequence: TGCGCCAGCAGGTTACAGGTTAGCGGCGAGCAGTACTTC. The encoded protein is CASRLQVSGEQYF.